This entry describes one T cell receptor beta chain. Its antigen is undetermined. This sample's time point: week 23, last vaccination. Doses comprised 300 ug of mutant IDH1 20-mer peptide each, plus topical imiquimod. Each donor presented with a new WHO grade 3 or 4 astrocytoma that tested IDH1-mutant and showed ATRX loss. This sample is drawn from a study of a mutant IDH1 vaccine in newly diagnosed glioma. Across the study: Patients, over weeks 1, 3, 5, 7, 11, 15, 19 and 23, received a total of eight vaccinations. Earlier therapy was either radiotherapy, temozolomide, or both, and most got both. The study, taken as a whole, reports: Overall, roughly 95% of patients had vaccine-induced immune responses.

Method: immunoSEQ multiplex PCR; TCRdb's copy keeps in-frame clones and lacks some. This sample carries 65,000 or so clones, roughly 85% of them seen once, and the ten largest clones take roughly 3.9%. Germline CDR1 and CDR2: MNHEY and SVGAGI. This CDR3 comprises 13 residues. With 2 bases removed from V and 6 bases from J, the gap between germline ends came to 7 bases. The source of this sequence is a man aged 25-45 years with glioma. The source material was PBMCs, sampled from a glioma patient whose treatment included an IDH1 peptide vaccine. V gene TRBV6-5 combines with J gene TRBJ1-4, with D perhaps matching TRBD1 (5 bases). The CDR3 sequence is CASSYVGDEKLFF. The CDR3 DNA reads TGTGCCAGCAGTTACGTAGGGGATGAAAAACTGTTTTTT.